The rows below give T cell receptor beta chains drawn from one sample of a study of CD8 T cells in ankylosing spondylitis. One entry per CDR3 protein results from TCRdb running MiXCR on the 5' RACE reads. The table includes 8,000 to 9,000 distinct CDR3 sequences, 3% to 4% detected once. The sample was blood, either unsorted or a sorted T cell fraction (not recorded which). These receptors all come from a female donor with ankylosing spondylitis or in good health (not recorded which). Both conserved end residues are part of each CDR3. The D gene is left open where the match is weak. Clone size is shown for a subset of rows, as once, few, many or a class of expanded clone.

size: many; J: TRBJ2-6; D: -; V: TRBV9; CDR3: CASSPVGSGANVLTF; DNA: TGTGCCAGCAGCCCCGTGGGTTCTGGGGCCAACGTCCTGACTTTC
size: medium-sized; J: TRBJ1-2; D: -; V: TRBV9; CDR3: CASSTDGGHYGYTF; DNA: TGTGCCAGCAGTACCGACGGGGGACACTATGGCTACACCTTC
size: -; J: TRBJ2-1; D: -; V: TRBV9; CDR3: CASSVAGPGNEQFF; DNA: TGTGCCAGCAGCGTAGCCGGGCCCGGGAATGAGCAGTTCTTC
size: medium-sized; J: TRBJ1-4; D: -; V: TRBV9; CDR3: CASSVAAARGEKLFF; DNA: TGTGCCAGCAGCGTAGCGGCGGCGCGGGGTGAAAAACTGTTTTTT
size: medium-sized; J: TRBJ1-2; D: -; V: TRBV9; CDR3: CASSEYHGARGGYTF; DNA: TGTGCCAGCAGCGAATACCACGGGGCGCGAGGTGGCTACACCTTC
size: medium-sized; J: TRBJ2-5; D: TRBD1; V: TRBV9; CDR3: CASSVGDRVGETQYF; DNA: TGTGCCAGCAGCGTAGGGGACAGGGTCGGAGAGACCCAGTACTTC
size: medium-sized; J: TRBJ2-1; D: TRBD2; V: TRBV9; CDR3: CASSVGAGGYSYNEQFF; DNA: TGTGCCAGCAGCGTAGGAGCGGGGGGATACTCCTACAATGAGCAGTTCTTC
size: -; J: TRBJ2-7; D: -; V: TRBV9; CDR3: CASSVGPVPEQYF; DNA: TGTGCCAGCAGCGTAGGGCCGGTTCCCGAGCAGTACTTC
size: many; J: TRBJ2-7; D: -; V: TRBV9; CDR3: CASSPQREDPFFYEQYF; DNA: TGTGCCAGCAGCCCCCAGAGAGAAGACCCATTCTTTTACGAGCAGTACTTC
size: medium-sized; J: TRBJ2-7; D: TRBD1; V: TRBV9; CDR3: CASSVEGQGYYEQYF; DNA: TGTGCCAGCAGCGTAGAGGGACAGGGATACTACGAGCAGTACTTC
size: many; J: TRBJ2-3; D: TRBD2; V: TRBV9; CDR3: CASSEQAGMIRDTQYF; DNA: TGTGCCAGCAGCGAACAAGCGGGGATGATCCGGGATACGCAGTATTTT
size: many; J: TRBJ2-7; D: -; V: TRBV9; CDR3: CASSVGGRAYEQYF; DNA: TGTGCCAGCAGCGTAGGCGGCAGAGCCTACGAGCAGTACTTC
size: many; J: TRBJ2-2; D: TRBD2; V: TRBV9; CDR3: CASSPGVAGKELFF; DNA: TGTGCCAGCAGCCCCGGGGTAGCGGGGAAGGAGCTGTTTTTT
size: many; J: TRBJ2-5; D: TRBD1; V: TRBV9; CDR3: CASSPWTGQETQYF; DNA: TGTGCCAGCAGCCCCTGGACAGGCCAAGAGACCCAGTACTTC
size: many; J: TRBJ2-2; D: -; V: TRBV9; CDR3: CASSVWERGTGELFF; DNA: TGTGCCAGCAGCGTCTGGGAGAGGGGCACCGGGGAGCTGTTTTTT
size: many; J: TRBJ2-2; D: TRBD1; V: TRBV9; CDR3: CASSVQGQASTGELFF; DNA: TGTGCCAGCAGCGTACAAGGACAGGCGAGCACCGGGGAGCTGTTTTTT
size: many; J: TRBJ1-5; D: -; V: TRBV9; CDR3: CASGGGVQPQHF; DNA: TGTGCCAGCGGAGGGGGAGTTCAGCCCCAGCATTTT
size: few; J: TRBJ2-3; D: -; V: TRBV9; CDR3: CASNVGFTDTQYF; DNA: TGTGCCAGCAACGTAGGCTTTACGGATACGCAGTATTTT
size: medium-sized; J: TRBJ2-1; D: -; V: TRBV9; CDR3: CASSVAATRIEQFF; DNA: TGTGCCAGCAGCGTAGCGGCTACTAGGATAGAGCAGTTCTTC
size: large; J: TRBJ1-1; D: -; V: TRBV9; CDR3: CASSVAGGQKAFF; DNA: TGTGCCAGCAGCGTAGCGGGAGGGCAGAAAGCTTTCTTT
size: many; J: TRBJ1-2; D: TRBD1; V: TRBV9; CDR3: CASSSRTGGNYGYTF; DNA: TGTGCCAGCAGCTCTCGGACAGGGGGCAACTATGGCTACACCTTC
size: few; J: TRBJ2-7; D: TRBD1; V: TRBV9; CDR3: CASSVGGQGRPYEQYF; DNA: TGTGCCAGCAGCGTAGGAGGACAGGGGAGGCCCTACGAGCAGTACTTC
size: many; J: TRBJ1-4; D: -; V: TRBV9; CDR3: CASSVGFRTATNEKLFF; DNA: TGTGCCAGCAGCGTAGGTTTTCGAACGGCAACTAATGAAAAACTGTTTTTT
size: medium-sized; J: TRBJ2-5; D: -; V: TRBV9; CDR3: CASSAAWGPQETQYF; DNA: TGTGCCAGCAGCGCCGCATGGGGGCCTCAAGAGACCCAGTACTTC
size: many; J: TRBJ2-3; D: TRBD2; V: TRBV9; CDR3: CASSELAGGTDTQYF; DNA: TGTGCCAGCAGTGAATTAGCGGGGGGCACAGATACGCAGTATTTT
size: -; J: TRBJ2-1; D: -; V: TRBV9; CDR3: CASSTPGDNEQFF; DNA: TGTGCCAGCAGCACGCCAGGGGACAATGAGCAGTTCTTC
size: many; J: TRBJ2-7; D: TRBD2; V: TRBV9; CDR3: CASSEGGEVYEQYF; DNA: TGTGCCAGCAGCGAGGGAGGGGAAGTCTACGAGCAGTACTTC
size: many; J: TRBJ1-1; D: -; V: TRBV9; CDR3: CASSVSDGNTEAFF; DNA: TGTGCCAGCAGCGTGTCCGACGGGAACACTGAAGCTTTCTTT
size: many; J: TRBJ1-1; D: -; V: TRBV9; CDR3: CASSVGRMPNTEAFF; DNA: TGTGCCAGCAGCGTTGGCCGAATGCCTAACACTGAAGCTTTCTTT